The 31 T cell receptor beta chains presented below share a single source sample, sequenced in a study of T cell repertoires in aging, cancer and after chemotherapy. The template was genomic DNA from peripheral blood, not RNA. Multiplex touch-down PCR with TRB-A/B primers amplified rearranged V-D-J TRB sequences. TCRdb reprocessed the multiplex PCR reads with MiXCR, giving one entry per CDR3 protein. The top ten hold around 20% of the sample, which has under 10,000 distinct CDR3 sequences, 45% to 55% seen once. Specimen: blood. The receptors come from a human donor in good health.

The chain uses TRBV7-9 and TRBJ2-3; D gene unclear. V lost 3 bases, J lost 6 bases, and 4 bases lay in between. Per germline, CDR1 SEHNR and CDR2 FQNEAQ (reference sequence). The CDR3 covers 11 residues. CDR3 in amino acids: CASSFRDTQYF. The CDR3 DNA is TGTGCCAGCAGCTTCCGGGATACGCAGTATTTT.

The chain has TRBV27 and TRBJ2-3; D is perhaps TRBD1 (6 bases). V was shortened by 5 bases and J by 13 bases, with 31 bases between the two germline ends. CDR3 length: 17 amino acids. Germline CDR1 reads MNHEY; CDR2 reads SMNVEV (reference sequence). The CDR3 loop reads CASSRLQGATGKAPEYF. The CDR3 nucleotides are TGTGCCAGCAGTAGATTACAGGGTGCGACGGGTAAGGCCCCGGAGTATTTT.

This clonotype turned up a few times. The chain links TRBV19 to TRBJ1-1, with TRBD1 as a possible D gene (5 bases). V lost 7 bases and J 2 bases, leaving 17 bases between the germline ends. Looked up from germline, CDR1 is LNHDA and CDR2 is SQIVND (reference sequence). CDR3 length: 15 residues. The CDR3 protein is CASTPYGDPNTEAFF. CDR3 DNA sequence: TGTGCCAGTACCCCGTACGGGGACCCAAACACTGAAGCTTTCTTT.

This clonotype was picked up one time. This chain joins TRBV6-2 or TRBV6-3 and TRBJ2-1; 10 bases align to TRBD2. The length of the CDR3 is 21 residues. Germline-derived CDR1 and CDR2 are MNHEY and SVGEGT. J lost 0 bases, V lost 2 bases, and 16 bases had no gene match. In nucleotides, the CDR3 is TGTGCCAGCAGTTACACCTCGAGAGGGACTAGCGAGACGAGCTCCTACAATGAGCAGTTCTTC. Encoded protein: CASSYTSRGTSETSSYNEQFF.

This clonotype turned up a few times. The CDR3 bases are TGTGCCACCAGCAGGGGCCCGGGACTAGCGGCCAGCACAGATACGCAGTATTTT. Translation gives CATSRGPGLAASTDTQYF. The rearrangement links TRBV15 to TRBJ2-3; 11 bases are a match to TRBD2. V trimming: 3 bases; J trimming: 0 bases; junction bases outside the gene matches: 8. This CDR3 has 18 residues. Germline CDR1 is LNHNV and CDR2 is YYDKDF (reference sequence).

As for this clonotype: The junction departs from the called germline gene at one end, perhaps through a read error. The V gene is TRBV5-4, the J gene TRBJ2-1; 9 positions match TRBD1. The CDR3 extends over 15 amino acids. Germline CDR1 SGHNT, CDR2 YYREEE (reference sequence). The CDR3 DNA sequence: TGTGCCAGAAGCTCCGGGACAGGGCCCTACAATGAGCAGTTCTTC. Protein: CARSSGTGPYNEQFF.

The chain carries TRBV29-1 and TRBJ1-4; a possible D gene is TRBD1 (5 bases). V lost 5 bases, J lost 7 bases, and 14 bases lay in between. The length of the CDR3 is 13 residues. CDR1 SQVTM and CDR2 ANQGSEA come from the germline V gene. The CDR3 loop reads CSVTQGLGEKLFF. The CDR3 DNA is TGCAGCGTTACTCAGGGATTAGGTGAAAAACTGTTTTTT.

A few counts support this clonotype. The chain uses TRBV30 and TRBJ2-5; D is possibly TRBD1 (6 bases). CDR1 and CDR2 (germline): GTSNPN, SVGIG (reference sequence). Trimming shortened V by 3 bases and J by 4 bases, and 12 bases separated the two germline ends. This CDR3 comprises 13 residues. The CDR3 is CAWRWAGAETQYF. The CDR3 region has the DNA TGTGCCTGGAGATGGGCAGGGGCAGAGACCCAGTACTTC.

The gene calls are TRBV5-5 and TRBJ2-7; no clear D. Between the trimmed V and J ends, which lost 0 bases and 8 bases, there was a span of 9 bases. The length of the CDR3 is 12 residues. Germline V lookup: CDR1 SGHKS, CDR2 YYEKEE (reference sequence). In nucleotides, the CDR3 is TGTGCCAGCAGCTTGGATGCGTCCCAGCAGTACTTC. This codes for CASSLDASQQYF.

The chain joins TRBV27 to TRBJ2-7; no firm D call. Trimming left V 3 bases short and J 0 bases short, with 12 bases between. CDR3 length: 15 residues. Germline V gene data show CDR1 as MNHEY and CDR2 as SMNVEV (reference sequence). The CDR3 here is CASSFTRPSSYEQYF. For the CDR3, the DNA is TGTGCCAGCAGTTTTACCAGACCTAGCTCCTACGAGCAGTACTTC.

The chain combines TRBV15 with TRBJ2-5, with 8 bases lining up with TRBD2. V was clipped by 2 bases and J by 5 bases; unmatched bases: 4. Germline values: CDR1 LNHNV, CDR2 YYDKDF (reference sequence). The CDR3 loop spans 14 amino acids. The CDR3 spells CATSRNGGGETQYF. CDR3 DNA sequence: TGTGCCACCAGCAGAAACGGGGGGGGGGAGACCCAGTACTTC.

The chain has TRBV13 and TRBJ2-1, with D maybe TRBD2 (6 bases). Trimming stripped 5 bases from V and 7 bases from J, with 15 bases between. The CDR3 covers 14 residues. Germline loops: CDR1 PRHDT, CDR2 FYEKMQ (reference sequence). The chain's CDR3 is CASSPRLVRNEQFF. The CDR3 region has the DNA TGTGCCAGCAGCCCGAGACTAGTAAGAAATGAGCAGTTCTTC.

This clonotype was seen more than once but under ten times. J is TRBJ1-2 and V is TRBV12-3 or TRBV12-4; 9 bases match TRBD1. The CDR3 has 14 residues. After removal of 3 bases from V and 6 bases from J, the junction contained 5 bases not matched to a gene. The CDR3: CASSLGQGNDGYTF. For the CDR3, the DNA is TGTGCCAGCAGTTTGGGACAGGGAAACGATGGCTACACCTTC.

This clonotype was seen a handful of times. V gene TRBV6-5 combines with J gene TRBJ2-2; a weak D match, TRBD2 (5 bases). This CDR3 is 14 amino acids long. Deletions cut 5 bases from V and 5 bases from J, with 12 bases between. Germline loops: CDR1 MNHEY, CDR2 SVGAGI. CDR3 region: CASSEGRRTGELFF. CDR3 coding DNA: TGTGCCAGCAGTGAAGGTCGGAGGACCGGGGAGCTGTTTTTT.

This CDR3 reads CASSDRVQPQHF. Here the CDR3 DNA reads TGTGCCAGTAGTGACAGGGTTCAGCCCCAGCATTTT. V gene TRBV19 combines with J gene TRBJ1-5; 7 positions match TRBD1. With 5 bases clipped from V and 6 bases from J, the junction kept 1 base outside the gene matches. The CDR3 loop spans 12 amino acids. Looked up from germline, CDR1 is LNHDA and CDR2 is SQIVND (reference sequence).

The rearrangement joins TRBV7-9 to TRBJ2-7, with D tentatively TRBD2 (6 bases). V gave up 0 bases and J gave up 1 base, with 7 bases separating them. The CDR3 is 14 residues long. Germline-derived CDR1 and CDR2 are SEHNR and FQNEAQ (reference sequence). The CDR3 nucleotides are TGTGCCAGCAGCTTAGCTAGCGGATCCTACGAGCAGTACTTC. Its translation is CASSLASGSYEQYF.

The CDR3 DNA is TGTGCCAGCAGCCCCCCAACGGATGAGCAGTTCTTC. The encoded protein is CASSPPTDEQFF. The V and J genes are TRBV12-3 or TRBV12-4 and TRBJ2-1; D remains ambiguous. The germline V and J ends were trimmed by 6 bases and 8 bases, with 11 bases remaining between them. The CDR3 is made up of 12 amino acids.

For the CDR3, the DNA is TGTGCCAGCAGCCCCGGGGCTAGCGGGGGGGCTGATACGCAGTATTTT. Translation gives CASSPGASGGADTQYF. V gene TRBV11-1 combines with J gene TRBJ2-3, with 12 bases identical to TRBD2. The V segment lost 5 bases and the J segment 6 bases; nucleotides outside the gene matches: 9. CDR3 length equals 16 residues. From germline, CDR1 is SGHAT and CDR2 FQDESV (reference sequence).

This clonotype has just a few counts. This chain connects TRBV12-3 or TRBV12-4 to TRBJ2-2, with 10 bases lining up with TRBD2. Trimming took 7 bases from V and 7 from J; bases not matched to a gene: 6. The length of the CDR3 is 14 residues. The CDR3 DNA is TGTGCCAGCAACCAAGCGGGAGGGCTCGGGGAGCTGTTTTTT. This sequence encodes CASNQAGGLGELFF.

This clonotype was detected a few times. The chain recombines TRBV19 with TRBJ1-2, with 8 bases that match TRBD1. There are 13 residues in the CDR3. Germline V gives CDR1 LNHDA, CDR2 SQIVND (reference sequence). The V and J ends lost 3 bases and 6 bases, in that order; junction bases with no gene match: 3. The chain's CDR3 is CASSIGQGDGYTF. CDR3 coding DNA: TGTGCCAGTAGTATTGGACAGGGAGATGGCTACACCTTC. The full variable domain, with the rest looked up from reference TRBV19 and TRBJ1-2, is DGGITQSPKYLFRKEGQNVTLSCEQNLNHDAMYWYRQDPGQGLRLIYYSQIVNDFQKGDIAEGYSVSREKKESFPLTVTSAQKNPTAFYLCASSIGQGDGYTFGSGTRLTVV.

The gene calls are TRBV15 and TRBJ2-2; tentative D call: TRBD2 (6 bases). The germline V gene encodes CDR1 LNHNV and CDR2 YYDKDF (reference sequence). The CDR3 spans 13 residues. V lost 10 bases and J 3 bases, leaving 12 bases between the germline ends. The CDR3 bases are TGTGCCATCTGGAGGGGACACACCGGGGAGCTGTTTTTT. This translates into CAIWRGHTGELFF.

The genes are TRBV29-1 and TRBJ2-5; 11 bases line up with TRBD2. Germline CDR1 SQVTM, CDR2 ANQGSEA. The CDR3 spans 18 residues. The V segment lost 6 bases and the J segment 0 bases; nucleotides outside the gene matches: 15. The CDR3 nucleotides are TGCAGCGTGGCGGGGGTAGCGGGAGGGAAGAAGTACCAAGAGACCCAGTACTTC. Protein: CSVAGVAGGKKYQETQYF.

The rearrangement joins TRBV6-1 to TRBJ2-1; TRBD2 matches 11 bases. CDR1 is MNHNS, CDR2 SASEGT, per germline. V shed 3 bases and J 4 bases; nucleotides not matched to a gene: 2. The CDR3 is made up of 15 amino acids. The CDR3: CASSDTSGRYNEQFF. CDR3 sequence (DNA): TGTGCCAGCAGTGATACTAGCGGGAGATACAATGAGCAGTTCTTC.

The chain uses TRBV19 and TRBJ2-7; no definite D call. Trimming shortened V by 4 bases and J by 1 base, and 14 bases separated the two germline ends. The CDR3 runs 15 residues. CDR1 LNHDA and CDR2 SQIVND come from the germline V gene (reference sequence). The CDR3 loop is CASSTHSRKSYEQYF. The CDR3 region has the DNA TGTGCCAGTAGTACGCACTCCCGAAAGTCCTACGAGCAGTACTTC.

This clonotype came up a few times. The chain has TRBV19 and TRBJ1-2; no definite D call. The germline CDR1 and CDR2 sequences are LNHDA and SQIVND (reference sequence). Trimming removed 1 base from V and 7 bases from J, with 16 bases in between. The CDR3 sequence is 15 residues long. In DNA, the CDR3 is TGTGCCAGTAGTATAGTTGGCCCTGGGGTCGGTGGCTACACCTTC. This gives the protein CASSIVGPGVGGYTF.

V usage is TRBV19 and J usage is TRBJ2-3; no clear D gene. This CDR3 is 13 amino acids long. Germline CDR1 reads LNHDA; CDR2 reads SQIVND (reference sequence). V lost 8 bases and J 0 bases, leaving 9 bases between the germline ends. Written as DNA, the CDR3 is TGTGCCAGTCGTCCAGCTAGCACAGATACGCAGTATTTT. Translating it yields CASRPASTDTQYF.

A few counts support this clonotype. The V gene is TRBV29-1, the J gene TRBJ2-6, with D unclear. The CDR3 consists of 11 residues. Germline V gene sequence: CDR1 SQVTM, CDR2 ANQGSEA. The V and J ends lost 2 bases and 15 bases respectively, with 11 bases between them. DNA for the CDR3: TGCAGCGTTGAATTAGGTCCCGGCCTGACTTTC. Protein product: CSVELGPGLTF.

The rearrangement links TRBV12-3 or TRBV12-4 to TRBJ2-7, with unresolved D. The V end lost 2 bases, the J end lost 2 bases, and 10 bases lay between the germline ends. CDR3 length: 14 residues. CDR3 DNA sequence: TGTGCCAGCAGTTTACTGACAACGACCTACGAGCAGTACTTC. Protein sequence: CASSLLTTTYEQYF.

Only a few counts were recorded for this clonotype. The V call is TRBV6-5, the J call TRBJ2-5, with TRBD2 matching over 10 bases. The CDR3 has 14 amino acids. The germline CDR1 and CDR2 sequences are MNHEY and SVGAGI. Trimming at V came to 7 bases and at J to 2 bases, leaving 4 bases not matched to a gene. The CDR3 sequence is CASTSAGGQETQYF. Written as DNA, the CDR3 is TGTGCCAGCACCTCAGCGGGGGGGCAAGAGACCCAGTACTTC.

CDR3 sequence reads: CATSRGGGSYEQYF. The CDR3 coding sequence is TGTGCCACCAGCAGAGGTGGAGGGAGCTACGAGCAGTACTTC. This sequence joins TRBV15 and TRBJ2-5; tentatively, D is TRBD2 (6 bases). Near its end, the DNA agrees better with TRBJ2-7, so the J call may be wrong. Germline-derived CDR1 and CDR2 are LNHNV and YYDKDF (reference sequence). The length of the CDR3 is 14 residues.

This chain connects TRBV19 to TRBJ2-6; 8 bases match TRBD1. Germline V gene sequence: CDR1 LNHDA, CDR2 SQIVND (reference sequence). The CDR3 is 19 residues long. V lost 3 bases to trimming and J lost 4 bases; unmatched junction nucleotides: 14. The CDR3 nucleotides are TGTGCCAGTAGTATCGGAAGGGGGACAGGTTCCCCCGGGGCCAACGTCCTGACTTTC. It specifies CASSIGRGTGSPGANVLTF.